This T cell receptor (beta chain) was obtained from a study of Graves' ophthalmopathy and Graves' hyperthyroidism. Deletions cut 4 bases from V and 4 bases from J, with 21 bases between. This CDR3 comprises 17 residues. The germline CDR1 and CDR2 sequences are KGHSY and FQNENV. From RNA, the CDR3 regions of TCR beta chains were amplified and sequenced. RT-PCR in the first round used HTBI primers; a second-round multiplex PCR followed. From the multiplex PCR reads, TCRdb called clonotypes with MiXCR, one entry per CDR3 protein. Of about 48,000 distinct CDR3 sequences in the sample, roughly 52% were seen once. Ten or more counts support this clonotype.

The specimen was peripheral blood. The chain is built from TRBV16 and TRBJ2-3; a possible D gene is TRBD2 (5 bases). The TCR comes from an adult man with Graves' ophthalmopathy. The CDR3 DNA reads TGTGCCAGCAGCCCCTACCCTGCGGGTCCGTTCCCAGATACGCAGTATTTT. It specifies CASSPYPAGPFPDTQYF.